These 24 T cell receptor beta chains came from one sample sequenced in a study of post-analysis software for immune sequencing data. Unique molecular identifiers featured in each of the TCR beta cDNA libraries. MiXCR was run by TCRdb on the PCR reads, yielding one entry per CDR3 protein. The repertoire holds around 150,000 distinct CDR3 sequences, with about 34% as singletons. The specimen comprised blood, sampled after autologous hematopoietic stem cell transplantation. These receptors were collected from a girl under 18 with multiple sclerosis.

In its sample, this clonotype was seen a few times. The chain joins TRBV3-1 to TRBJ1-1; D remains unclear. The germline V gene has CDR1 LGHDT and CDR2 YNNKEL (reference sequence). The CDR3 totals 16 residues. The V gene lost 1 base and the J gene lost 0 bases, with 12 bases spanning the gap. CDR3 sequence (DNA): TGTGCCAGCAGCCAAGTCTGGGGAGGTATGAACACTGAAGCTTTCTTT. The encoded protein is CASSQVWGGMNTEAFF.

The gene calls are TRBV15 and TRBJ2-5; D might be TRBD2 (5 bases). V lost 8 bases to trimming and J lost 1 base, with 26 bases between them. From germline, CDR1 is LNHNV and CDR2 YYDKDF (reference sequence). This CDR3 is 18 amino acids long. The CDR3 loop is CATPWYSQTTRSQETQYF. The CDR3 DNA reads as TGTGCCACCCCTTGGTATTCCCAGACTACGCGGAGCCAAGAGACCCAGTACTTC. Looking up the rest from reference TRBV15 and TRBJ2-5 gives the full variable domain: DAMVIQNPRYQVTQFGKPVTLSCSQTLNHNVMYWYQQKSSQAPKLLFHYYDKDFNNEADTPDNFQSRRPNTSFCFLDIRSPGLGDTAMYLCATPWYSQTTRSQETQYFGPGTRLLVL.

This clonotype has a handful of counts. The chain joins TRBV10-3 to TRBJ2-7; 9 bases map to TRBD1. CDR3 length equals 15 residues. The V and J ends lost 0 bases and 7 bases, in that order; junction bases with no gene match: 7. Germline loops: CDR1 ENHRY, CDR2 SYGVKD. CDR3 protein: CAISESRTGVLEQYF. The CDR3 nucleotides are TGTGCCATCAGTGAGTCTCGGACAGGGGTACTGGAGCAGTACTTC.

Worth noting for this clonotype: A much larger clone differs from this one at a single base, so this may be a read error. The rearrangement links TRBV12-3 or TRBV12-4 to TRBJ2-1; tentatively, D is TRBD2 (5 bases). Trimming cost V 7 bases and J 13 bases, with 17 bases left between them. CDR3 size: 12 residues. CDR3 in DNA: TGTGCCAGCAAAACAAAGCGGCAGACCCAGTTCTTC. This encodes CASKTKRQTQFF.

The V gene is TRBV6-1, the J gene TRBJ2-5, with 7 bases matching TRBD1. This CDR3 is 13 amino acids long. Germline V CDR1 and CDR2: MNHNS, SASEGT. The junction had 5 bases not matched to a gene; V was cut back by 5 bases and J by 5 bases. CDR3 loop: CASSKQGHETQYF. DNA of the CDR3: TGTGCCAGCAGTAAACAGGGGCACGAGACCCAGTACTTC.

The CDR3 DNA reads TGTGCCAGCAGTTTATCGACTAGTGGGAGGTACAATGAGCAGTTCTTC. Protein product: CASSLSTSGRYNEQFF. The chain has TRBV27 and TRBJ2-1, with D possibly TRBD2 on 6 matching bases. This CDR3 comprises 16 residues. V lost 0 bases and J lost 4, with 13 bases in between. Germline V gives CDR1 MNHEY, CDR2 SMNVEV (reference sequence).

This clonotype was observed a few times. This sequence joins TRBV3-1 and TRBJ1-2, with a weak D call TRBD1 (5 bases). Trimming took off 6 bases at V and 5 bases at J, with 13 bases between the two ends. Germline V CDR1 and CDR2: LGHDT, YNNKEL (reference sequence). This CDR3 has 13 residues. The CDR3 region is CASSQGGAYGYTF. Written as DNA, the CDR3 is TGTGCCAGCAGTCAGGGAGGCGCTTATGGCTACACCTTC.

This chain connects TRBV29-1 to TRBJ2-7, with TRBD1 identical over 7 bases. J was trimmed by 7 bases and V by 4 bases; bases with no gene match: 10. Germline CDR1 and CDR2: SQVTM and ANQGSEA. The CDR3 is 13 residues long. The CDR3 here is CSVARSGGGEQYF. The CDR3 nucleotides read TGCAGCGTTGCGCGTTCAGGGGGTGGTGAGCAGTACTTC.

Only a few counts were recorded for this clonotype. V gene TRBV2 combines with J gene TRBJ1-2, with D possibly matching TRBD1 (6 bases). The germline V gene has CDR1 SNHLY and CDR2 FYNNEI. This CDR3 is built from 15 residues. Trimming took off 4 bases at V and 4 bases at J, with 16 bases between the two ends. The CDR3 DNA follows: TGTGCCAGCAGTGCTGAATTGACAGGATTCTATGGCTACACCTTC. Protein product: CASSAELTGFYGYTF.

This clonotype has just a few counts. V gene TRBV29-1 combines with J gene TRBJ2-5, with TRBD2 as a possible D gene (7 bases). The germline V and J ends were trimmed by 6 bases and 5 bases, with 16 bases remaining between them. Germline values: CDR1 SQVTM, CDR2 ANQGSEA. The CDR3 extends over 13 amino acids. CDR3 sequence: CSVTAGASETQYF. CDR3 sequence (DNA): TGCAGCGTGACTGCGGGGGCGTCTGAGACCCAGTACTTC.

The chain has TRBV28 and TRBJ2-5, with no clear D. The germline CDR1 and CDR2 sequences are MDHEN and SYDVKM. The CDR3 contains 13 residues. The V end was cut by 7 bases, the J end by 6 bases, with 15 bases between. CDR3 sequence: CASKPQDRKTQYF. DNA of the CDR3: TGTGCCAGCAAACCTCAGGACCGAAAGACCCAGTACTTC.

This clonotype was seen only a few times. The chain carries TRBV20-1 and TRBJ2-7; no firm D call. V shed 3 bases and J shed 3 bases, with 15 bases lying between them. In germline, CDR1 is DFQATT, CDR2 SNEGSKA (reference sequence). The CDR3 has 14 residues. Here the CDR3 reads CSASSGRTFYEQYF. CDR3 sequence (DNA): TGCAGTGCTAGTTCGGGCAGGACCTTCTACGAGCAGTACTTC.

The sample holds a few counts of this clonotype. J is TRBJ1-2 and V is TRBV6-6, with D unclear. Trimming took off 8 bases at V and 7 bases at J, with 20 bases between the two ends. This CDR3 region has 14 residues. Germline V gene data show CDR1 as MNHNY and CDR2 as SVGAGI (reference sequence). The CDR3 DNA follows: TGTGCCAGCTGGGTTTTGGGGTCCATAGGTGGCTACACCTTC. Its protein is CASWVLGSIGGYTF.

V is TRBV6-2 or TRBV6-3 and J is TRBJ2-7; TRBD2 is a possible D gene (5 bases). Germline-derived CDR1 and CDR2 are MNHEY and SVGEGT. The CDR3 runs 17 residues. V shed 2 bases and J shed 2 bases, with 19 bases lying between them. The CDR3 loop is CASSYHRSSGVPYEQYF. DNA for the CDR3: TGTGCCAGCAGTTACCATAGAAGTTCCGGGGTACCCTACGAGCAGTACTTC.

This clonotype turned up a few times. This chain links TRBV5-6 with TRBJ2-7; D might be TRBD1 or TRBD2, each matching 5 bases. Trimming pared 0 bases from V and 5 bases from J, leaving 12 bases between. This CDR3 is built from 14 residues. Germline CDR1 reads SGHDT; CDR2 reads YYEEEE. CDR3 nucleotide sequence: TGTGCCAGCAGCTTGGGGCAGGGAGTAAACGAGCAGTACTTC. It is translated as CASSLGQGVNEQYF.

The V and J genes are TRBV7-9 and TRBJ1-1, with D perhaps TRBD1 (5 bases). This CDR3 comprises 16 residues. The V end lost 5 bases, the J end lost 4 bases, and 20 bases lay between the germline ends. Germline V gene data show CDR1 as SEHNR and CDR2 as FQNEAQ (reference sequence). In DNA form, the CDR3 reads TGTGCCAGCAGCGAAGTAGTTGGGGCCCTTGGCACTGAAGCTTTCTTT. Its protein is CASSEVVGALGTEAFF.

On this clonotype: Relative to the germline gene, one junction end is altered; a read error may explain this. The chain combines TRBV7-2 with TRBJ2-5; 8 bases match TRBD2. Germline CDR1 and CDR2: SGHTA and FQGNSA. The CDR3 loop spans 15 amino acids. The CDR3, as DNA: TGTGCCAGCAGCTCCCCTCGGGAGGGCGTGGAGACCCGGTACTTC. Translated, it gives CASSSPREGVETRYF. The full variable domain, with the rest looked up from reference TRBV7-2 and TRBJ2-5, is GAGVSQSPSNKVTEKGKDVELRCDPISGHTALYWYRQSLGQGLEFLIYFQGNSAPDKSGLPSDRFSAERTGGSVSTLTIQRTQQEDSAVYLCASSSPREGVETRYFGPGTRLLVL.

Comments on this clonotype: This could be a read error, since a much larger clone is one nucleotide away. This chain connects TRBV20-1 to TRBJ2-7; 13 bases agree with TRBD2. The CDR3 is made up of 16 amino acids. Per germline, CDR1 DFQATT and CDR2 SNEGSKA (reference sequence). The CDR3 nucleotides read TGCAGGGCCATCGGACTAGCGGGAGTGGGTTCCTACGAGCAGTACTTC. The encoded protein is CRAIGLAGVGSYEQYF.

J is TRBJ2-1 and V is TRBV6-6; possibly TRBD2 for D (5 bases). Trimming removed 5 bases at V and 6 bases at J, with 8 bases between. The germline V gene has CDR1 MNHNY and CDR2 SVGAGI (reference sequence). The CDR3 is made up of 12 amino acids. The CDR3 bases are TGTGCCAGCAGTCGACTACTCAATGAGCAGTTCTTC. As protein: CASSRLLNEQFF.

This chain joins TRBV6-1 and TRBJ2-3; a possible D gene is TRBD2 (6 bases). Looked up from germline, CDR1 is MNHNS and CDR2 is SASEGT. V was pared by 9 bases and J by 6 bases, with 16 bases between. This CDR3 is 13 amino acids long. CDR3 sequence: CASNVGGLDTQYF. CDR3 DNA sequence: TGTGCCAGTAACGTCGGGGGTTTGGATACGCAGTATTTT.

This clonotype appeared a single time. The chain combines TRBV15 with TRBJ2-1; 8 bases fit TRBD2. The V gene's germline CDR1 is LNHNV and CDR2 YYDKDF (reference sequence). After removal of 3 bases from V and 12 bases from J, the junction contained 13 bases not matched to a gene. The CDR3 sequence is 15 residues long. The CDR3 is CATSRDIAGLPAQFF. In DNA, the CDR3 is TGTGCCACCAGCAGGGATATAGCGGGACTCCCCGCGCAGTTCTTC.

V usage is TRBV20-1 and J usage is TRBJ2-4; no clear D gene. The germline CDR1 and CDR2 sequences are DFQATT and SNEGSKA (reference sequence). The CDR3 spans 16 residues. With 0 bases removed from V and 0 bases from J, the gap between germline ends came to 12 bases. In nucleotides, the CDR3 is TGCAGTGCTAGAGAATCCGAGCTAATAGCCAAAAACATTCAGTACTTC. Translating it yields CSARESELIAKNIQYF.

The chain carries TRBV13 and TRBJ1-2; 8 bases agree with TRBD1. The V gene end was trimmed by 2 bases and the J gene end by 7 bases; junction bases not matched to a gene: 6. The V gene's germline CDR1 is PRHDT and CDR2 FYEKMQ (reference sequence). The CDR3 contains 14 residues. CDR3 sequence: CASSLRGQAGGYTF. CDR3 sequence (DNA): TGTGCCAGCAGCTTAAGGGGACAGGCCGGTGGCTACACCTTC.

V is TRBV14 and J is TRBJ2-1; D not resolved. The germline V gene encodes CDR1 SGHDN and CDR2 FVKESK. The CDR3 extends over 14 amino acids. Trimming removed 4 bases at V and 7 bases at J, with 14 bases between. In nucleotides, the CDR3 is TGTGCCAGCAGCCCCTCCTCTTCTCTTAATGAGCAGTTCTTC. Amino acids: CASSPSSSLNEQFF.